This entry lists 18 T cell receptor beta chains sequenced from one sample in a study of identical twins. TCRdb passed the 5' RACE reads through MiXCR, listing each CDR3 protein once. The sample lists about 530,000 distinct CDR3 sequences; roughly 15% were seen once. These data are also associated with another study on yellow fever vaccine responses in identical twins.

The material sequenced was CD4+ T cells sorted from blood. The receptor source for this set is a woman aged 18-30 years in good health.

J is TRBJ2-3 and V is TRBV10-2; 13 positions match TRBD2. The J segment lost 9 bases and the V segment lost 8 bases, leaving 8 bases of the junction unmatched. CDR3 size: 14 residues. CDR1 WSHSY and CDR2 SAAADI come from the germline V gene. CDR3 in amino acids: CASQGLAGKGTQYF. In DNA form, the CDR3 reads TGCGCCAGCCAGGGACTAGCGGGGAAGGGGACGCAGTATTTT.

This clonotype was seen a few times. The chain employs TRBV20-1 and TRBJ2-5, with D possibly matching TRBD2 (7 bases). This CDR3 has 16 amino acids. Trimming took 0 bases from V and 4 from J, leaving 18 bases between them. Germline V lookup: CDR1 DFQATT, CDR2 SNEGSKA (reference sequence). The CDR3 loop is CSARDLRGGARETQYF. Written as DNA, the CDR3 is TGCAGTGCTAGAGATTTAAGAGGGGGGGCCCGAGAGACCCAGTACTTC.

This clonotype was picked up a small number of times. The gene calls are TRBV29-1 and TRBJ2-7, with TRBD2 matching 10 bases. The CDR3 runs 12 residues. The V gene end was trimmed by 7 bases and the J gene end by 2 bases; junction bases not matched to a gene: 2. Germline values: CDR1 SQVTM, CDR2 ANQGSEA. CDR3 coding DNA: TGCAGCGCTGGACTAGCGGCCTACGAGCAGTACTTC. Translating it yields CSAGLAAYEQYF.

This clonotype was detected a few times. In nucleotides, the CDR3 is TGCAGCGCCGGGACAGGGTACGCCTACGAGCAGTACTTC. Translating it yields CSAGTGYAYEQYF. The chain couples TRBV29-1 to TRBJ2-7, with 9 bases lining up with TRBD1. V lost 7 bases and J lost 2; bases outside the gene matches: 6. In germline, CDR1 is SQVTM, CDR2 ANQGSEA. The CDR3 covers 13 residues.

The rearrangement uses TRBV15 and TRBJ2-2; no definite D call. Trimming shortened V by 8 bases and J by 2 bases, and 9 bases separated the two germline ends. CDR1 and CDR2 (germline): LNHNV, YYDKDF (reference sequence). CDR3 length: 13 amino acids. The CDR3 DNA reads TGTGCCACCCACCACAGAAACACCGGGGAGCTGTTTTTT. It codes for CATHHRNTGELFF.

This clonotype was observed at least ten times. This chain joins TRBV7-9 and TRBJ1-2, with 7 nucleotides matching TRBD1. V lost 0 bases, J lost 1 base, and 5 bases stayed unmatched. From germline, CDR1 is SEHNR and CDR2 FQNEAQ (reference sequence). The CDR3 runs 16 residues. The CDR3 loop reads CASSLALGTVNYGYTF. CDR3 in DNA: TGTGCCAGCAGCTTAGCGCTCGGGACAGTTAACTATGGCTACACCTTC.

This rearrangement joins TRBV12-3 or TRBV12-4 to TRBJ1-2; TRBD1 matches 9 bases. V lost 3 bases, J lost 4 bases, and 9 bases stayed unmatched. This CDR3 is 16 amino acids long. CDR3 sequence: CASSFGDRGMFYGYTF. CDR3 nucleotides: TGTGCCAGCAGTTTCGGCGACAGGGGGATGTTCTATGGCTACACCTTC.

This clonotype was found many times. J is TRBJ2-7 and V is TRBV12-3 or TRBV12-4; maybe TRBD2 (6 bases). This CDR3 spans 10 amino acids. V shed 6 bases and J shed 12 bases, with 12 bases lying between them. CDR3 sequence reads: CASRLTSPYV. CDR3 coding DNA: TGTGCCAGCAGGCTAACTAGCCCGTACGTC.

This clonotype has a handful of counts. At one boundary the junction diverges from the germline segment, which might be a read error. The chain joins TRBV12-3 or TRBV12-4 to TRBJ2-7; no clear D. The CDR3 consists of 11 residues. The CDR3 spells CASSFESSPSF. The CDR3 nucleotides read TGTGCCAGCAGTTTCGAATCAAGCCCTTCCTTC.

The V call is TRBV29-1, the J call TRBJ2-7; D uncertain. The V end was cut by 3 bases, the J end by 2 bases, with 8 bases between. CDR3 length: 12 amino acids. The germline gives CDR1 SQVTM, CDR2 ANQGSEA. This CDR3 is CSVEVQPYEQYF. The CDR3 DNA sequence: TGCAGCGTTGAGGTTCAGCCCTACGAGCAGTACTTC.

CDR3 protein: CASSYSSPGTEAFF. The CDR3, as DNA: TGTGCCAGCAGTTACTCGAGTCCAGGCACTGAAGCTTTCTTT. The V gene is TRBV6-5, the J gene TRBJ1-1; D not certain. The CDR3 runs to 14 residues. Germline values: CDR1 MNHEY, CDR2 SVGAGI. Between the trimmed V and J ends, which lost 0 bases and 4 bases, there was a span of 9 bases.

The rearrangement uses TRBV3-1 and TRBJ1-2; TRBD1 agrees at 7 bases. With V trimmed by 8 bases and J by 8 bases, 8 bases remained unmatched. The CDR3 extends over 12 amino acids. CDR1 and CDR2 from the germline V gene are LGHDT and YNNKEL (reference sequence). DNA of the CDR3: TGTGCCAGCCATCGACAGGGTGGAGGCTACACCTTC. Translated, it gives CASHRQGGGYTF.

This clonotype has just a few counts. The CDR3: CASLQTGKNIQYF. CDR3 nucleotides: TGTGCCAGCCTTCAGACAGGCAAAAACATTCAGTACTTC. The chain recombines TRBV28 with TRBJ2-4, with D possibly matching TRBD1 (6 bases). This CDR3 is built from 13 residues. Germline-derived CDR1 and CDR2 are MDHEN and SYDVKM. Deletions cut 8 bases from V and 3 bases from J, with 11 bases between.

V gene TRBV20-1 combines with J gene TRBJ2-1, with D possibly matching TRBD2 (5 bases). CDR1 is DFQATT and CDR2 is SNEGSKA in the germline V gene (reference sequence). This CDR3 is built from 12 residues. The ends were cut back, 5 bases at V and 5 bases at J, with 10 bases in the middle. The CDR3 DNA sequence: TGCAGTGCTCGGACTTTAAACAATGAGCAGTTCTTC. It specifies CSARTLNNEQFF.

In this sample, this clonotype turned up a few times. A clone one base away is much larger, so this may be a read error. The chain couples TRBV5-1 to TRBJ1-1; perhaps TRBD1 as D (5 bases). The CDR3 is 13 amino acids. V was clipped by 3 bases and J by 1 base, with 7 bases between them. Germline V gene data show CDR1 as SGHRS and CDR2 as YFSETQ. CDR3 region: CASSWDGNTEAFF. CDR3 sequence (DNA): TGCGCCAGCAGCTGGGACGGGAACACTGAAGCTTTCTTT.

The sample holds a few counts of this clonotype. V gene TRBV29-1 combines with J gene TRBJ2-7; 7 positions agree with TRBD1. The CDR3 extends over 11 amino acids. CDR1 and CDR2 (germline): SQVTM, ANQGSEA. J was trimmed by 3 bases and V by 6 bases; bases with no gene match: 2. Here the CDR3 reads CSVGTVYEQYF. The CDR3 region has the DNA TGCAGCGTGGGGACAGTCTACGAGCAGTACTTC.

This clonotype has at least ten counts. This sequence joins TRBV12-3 or TRBV12-4 and TRBJ2-7; 8 positions agree with TRBD1. The CDR3 consists of 14 residues. Losses at the gene ends were 5 bases for V and 9 bases for J; bases not matched to a gene: 12. CDR3 bases: TGTGCCAGCAGTGCGACCGGGACAGGAAAGGGGCAGTACTTC. Amino acids: CASSATGTGKGQYF.

This chain joins TRBV18 and TRBJ2-7, with 7 bases aligning to TRBD1. V was pared by 3 bases and J by 0 bases, with 2 bases of the junction left unmatched. Germline CDR1 is KGHSH and CDR2 is LQKENI. There are 14 residues in the CDR3. The CDR3, as DNA: TGTGCCAGCTCACCGGGGGACAGCTCCTACGAGCAGTACGTC. Translated: CASSPGDSSYEQYV.